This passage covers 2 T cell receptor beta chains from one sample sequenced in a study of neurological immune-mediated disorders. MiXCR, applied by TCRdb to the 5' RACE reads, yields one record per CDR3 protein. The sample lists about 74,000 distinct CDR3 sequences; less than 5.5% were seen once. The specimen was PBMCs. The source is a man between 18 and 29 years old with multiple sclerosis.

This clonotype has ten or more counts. The CDR3 sequence is CASSGGRTNYGYTF. In DNA form, the CDR3 reads TGCGCCAGCAGCGGGGGCCGGACTAACTATGGCTACACCTTC. The chain joins TRBV5-1 to TRBJ1-2; maybe TRBD1 (6 bases). Germline V gene sequence: CDR1 SGHRS, CDR2 YFSETQ. Between the trimmed V and J ends, which lost 4 bases and 0 bases, there was a span of 10 bases. The CDR3 has 14 amino acids.

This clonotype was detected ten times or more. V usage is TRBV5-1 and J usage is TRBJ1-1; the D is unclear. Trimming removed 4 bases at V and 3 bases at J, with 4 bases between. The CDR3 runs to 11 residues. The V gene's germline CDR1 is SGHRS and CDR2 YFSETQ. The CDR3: CASSVDTEAFF. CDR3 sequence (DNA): TGCGCCAGCAGCGTAGACACTGAAGCTTTCTTT. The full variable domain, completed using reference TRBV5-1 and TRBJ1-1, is KAGVTQTPRYLIKTRGQQVTLSCSPISGHRSVSWYQQTPGQGLQFLFEYFSETQRNKGNFPGRFSGRQFSNSRSEMNVSTLELGDSALYLCASSVDTEAFFGQGTRLTVV.